This TCR beta chain was sequenced in a study of blood T cell repertoires in COVID-19. At the level of the study: Sample material is recorded as cDNA or gDNA derived from T cells, B-cell-depleted T cells, or PBMCs.

As handled by the study authors: Reference gene primer amplification gave nucleated cell count estimates. Here immunoSEQ multiplex PCR was the method, and the copy in TCRdb shows in-frame clones only, minus some. D and trimming were read from the DNA, whereas the V and J calls and clone size are those reported in that table. The table shows around 320,000 clones, with 90% occurring only once. Allocation to cohorts depended on clinical history reported by the participants. No more than 2 weeks before study entry, exposed participants had met a case of COVID-19. Germline-derived CDR1 and CDR2 are SGHVS and FQNEAQ. V was shortened by 1 base and J by 8 bases, with 9 bases between the two germline ends. The CDR3 runs 14 residues.

The rearrangement links TRBV7-8 to TRBJ1-6; D is undetermined. Sequencing was done on a sample of PBMCs or T cells enriched from blood (not recorded which). The TCR originated in a woman in her twenties or thirties who had been exposed to COVID-19. Written as DNA, the CDR3 is TGTGCCAGCAGCTTAGGTGAACGGGATTCACCCCTCCACTTT. It encodes CASSLGERDSPLHF.